This entry concerns a single T cell receptor (beta chain). This clone was recorded a few times. This receptor's antigen is unknown. No much larger clonotype is one base removed from it; base qualities were not supplied. The CDR3 sequence holds 13 residues, the cysteine and phenylalanine included. Of all the DNA, just the CDR3 is kept, 39 bases in frame from base 1. Trimming takes 0 bases from V and 4 bases from J, and the germline ends sit 7 bases apart. CDR1 is given as LGHNA and CDR2 as YNFKEQ, both from the germline V gene. The data were obtained in a study of T cell changes during pregnancy in multiple sclerosis (dated by TCRdb to 2018 to 2020). Context from the whole study: In women with multiple sclerosis, the researchers looked at how the T cell repertoire shifted as pregnancy progressed.

Receptor libraries were prepared by the immunoSEQ multiplex PCR assay. Sourced from immuneACCESS, this table was stored by TCRdb with only in-frame sequences that have V and J called. A share of the clones is absent; for the studies checked, an unresolved V gene accounts for under half, and the remainder has no known explanation. Present in this sample are tens of thousands of clones, approximately 90% of which were seen just once. The top ten clones comprise roughly 0.75% of the sample. This specimen consisted of CD4+ T cells from peripheral blood mononuclear cells, obtained before pregnancy. The TCR sequence derives from a female donor with multiple sclerosis, enrolled in a pregnancy study. Rearrangement joined TRBV4-2 to TRBJ2-7; the D gene cannot be named for sure. The encoded CDR3 is CASSQERLYEQYF. The bases are TGTGCCAGCAGCCAAGAAAGACTTTACGAGCAGTACTTC.